The TCR beta chain described here comes from a study of cytomegalovirus exposure and HLA in healthy donors. Study observations and caveats: CMV serostatus was the only recorded immune exposure for donors.

The germline CDR1 and CDR2 sequences are SGHVS and FNYEAQ. V lost 2 bases, J lost 0 bases, and 5 bases stayed unmatched. The CDR3 runs to 17 residues. In the case of this clone: Its antigen is undetermined.

This PCR relied on a set of 60 Vbeta primers and 13 Jbeta primers. The table came from immunoSEQ multiplex PCR; TCRdb's copy has only in-frame clones and leaves some out. The sample lists over 150,000 clones, roughly 78% occurring once. The sample was PBMCs. This clonotype was obtained from a woman aged 50 to 60 in good health and CMV-seropositive. The J gene is TRBJ2-3, the V gene TRBV7-6; 10 bases agree with TRBD2. This CDR3 reads CASSLLAGATSTDTQYF. The CDR3 nucleotides read TGTGCCAGCAGCTTACTAGCGGGGGCCACTAGCACAGATACGCAGTATTTT.